The 27 T cell receptor beta chains below come from one sample, sequenced in a study of T cell repertoires in cytomegalovirus infection. Via MiXCR, TCRdb re-called the reads, giving one row per CDR3 protein. The sample lists 300,000 to 400,000 distinct CDR3 sequences, almost 30% occurring once. The antigens for these receptors are not known. The input for sequencing was cultured PBMCs, taken from culture after CMV antigen stimulation. The receptors derive from a human donor in good health (CMV status not recorded). Some clones in this sample may be carry-over from other donors' samples.

This clonotype was observed many times. V is TRBV7-2 and J is TRBJ1-1, with D unclear. V was trimmed by 1 base and J by 1 base, leaving 7 bases between them. There are 14 residues in the CDR3. CDR1 SGHTA and CDR2 FQGNSA come from the germline V gene. The CDR3: CASSLDLWNTEAFF. The CDR3 bases are TGTGCCAGCAGCTTAGACTTATGGAACACTGAAGCTTTCTTT.

The rearrangement links TRBV20-1 to TRBJ1-3, with no clear D. The V and J ends lost 4 bases and 4 bases respectively, with 11 bases between them. This CDR3 contains 13 residues. Germline CDR1 DFQATT, CDR2 SNEGSKA (reference sequence). CDR3: CSATGAAGNTIYF. CDR3 nucleotide sequence: TGCAGTGCTACAGGAGCGGCGGGAAACACCATATATTTT.

This clonotype was seen repeatedly, ten times or more. V and J are TRBV7-2 and TRBJ2-3; the D gene is possibly TRBD1 (6 bases). Germline lookup yields CDR1 SGHTA and CDR2 FQGNSA. This CDR3 is 13 amino acids long. Trimming stripped 5 bases from V and 4 bases from J, with 10 bases between. The CDR3 reads CASSPQGPDTQYF. Written as DNA, the CDR3 is TGTGCCAGCAGCCCCCAGGGGCCAGATACGCAGTATTTT.

This clonotype appeared many times. The V and J genes are TRBV6-1 and TRBJ2-7, with D tentatively TRBD1 (7 bases). Trimming removed 0 bases at V and 2 bases at J, with 11 bases between. From germline, CDR1 is MNHNS and CDR2 SASEGT. The CDR3 is made up of 15 amino acids. Here the CDR3 DNA reads TGTGCCAGCAGTGAAGCTGGAGGGGGCGCCTACGAGCAGTACTTC. Its translation is CASSEAGGGAYEQYF.

This clonotype was observed a handful of times. This chain joins TRBV7-2 and TRBJ1-2; 7 bases line up with TRBD1. Germline V gene data show CDR1 as SGHTA and CDR2 as FQGNSA. With 1 base clipped from V and 7 bases from J, the junction kept 6 bases outside the gene matches. The CDR3 covers 14 residues. CDR3: CASSLERGLAGYTF. The CDR3 nucleotides read TGTGCCAGCAGCTTAGAGAGGGGGCTGGCTGGCTACACCTTC.

The rearrangement links TRBV7-9 to TRBJ1-2; perhaps TRBD1 as D (6 bases). Germline CDR1 and CDR2: SEHNR and FQNEAQ (reference sequence). The CDR3 has 13 amino acids. Trimming left V 1 base short and J 7 bases short, with 10 bases between. The CDR3 coding sequence is TGTGCCAGCAGCTTAGAGGGCAGGGGTGGCTACACCTTC. It yields the protein CASSLEGRGGYTF.

V is TRBV9 and J is TRBJ2-3; 11 positions agree with TRBD2. The V and J ends lost 2 bases and 3 bases, in that order; junction bases with no gene match: 2. Germline CDR1 is SGDLS and CDR2 is YYNGEE. The length of the CDR3 is 15 residues. The CDR3 DNA reads as TGTGCCAGCAGCGTGGGGACTAGCGGAACAGATACGCAGTATTTT. Amino acids: CASSVGTSGTDTQYF.

This clonotype was counted many times. V and J are TRBV7-2 and TRBJ2-5; 14 nucleotides agree with TRBD2. This CDR3 has 17 amino acids. The V gene's germline CDR1 is SGHTA and CDR2 FQGNSA. V lost 5 bases, J lost 9 bases, and 14 bases stayed unmatched. The CDR3 protein is CASSQRTSGGSTGAQYF. The DNA of the CDR3 is TGTGCCAGCAGCCAACGGACTAGCGGGGGGTCCACCGGGGCCCAGTACTTC. Variable domain in full (rest from reference TRBV7-2 and TRBJ2-5): GAGVSQSPSNKVTEKGKDVELRCDPISGHTALYWYRQSLGQGLEFLIYFQGNSAPDKSGLPSDRFSAERTGGSVSTLTIQRTQQEDSAVYLCASSQRTSGGSTGAQYFGPGTRLLVL.

V gene TRBV6-2 or TRBV6-3 combines with J gene TRBJ1-5; D perhaps matches TRBD1 (5 bases). The CDR3 is made up of 15 amino acids. The V gene lost 7 bases and the J gene lost 9 bases, with 22 bases spanning the gap. CDR1 is MNHEY, CDR2 SVGEGT, per germline. The CDR3 nucleotides are TGTGCCAGCATCTCCCTGGGGGAGGGAGTAGCGCCCCAGCATTTT. Protein sequence: CASISLGEGVAPQHF.

The table lists this clonotype with many counts. The chain has TRBV28 and TRBJ1-1, with a tentative D call TRBD1 (5 bases). The CDR3 sequence is 14 residues long. The ends were cut back, 5 bases at V and 2 bases at J, with 12 bases in the middle. CDR1 MDHEN and CDR2 SYDVKM come from the germline V gene. The DNA for the CDR3 is TGTGCCAGCAGTCAGCAGGGCGCAAACACTGAAGCTTTCTTT. This gives the protein CASSQQGANTEAFF. Based on the CDR3 plus reference TRBV28 and TRBJ1-1, the full variable domain is DVKVTQSSRYLVKRTGEKVFLECVQDMDHENMFWYRQDPGLGLRLIYFSYDVKMKEKGDIPEGYSVSREKKERFSLILESASTNQTSMYLCASSQQGANTEAFFGQGTRLTVV.

The chain carries TRBV13 and TRBJ2-1; the D gene is possibly TRBD2 (5 bases). V was shortened by 4 bases and J by 5 bases, with 9 bases between the two germline ends. CDR3 length equals 13 residues. Germline CDR1 and CDR2: PRHDT and FYEKMQ (reference sequence). The CDR3 region is CASSWSSNNEQFF. DNA of the CDR3: TGTGCCAGCAGCTGGTCTAGCAACAATGAGCAGTTCTTC.

This clonotype was seen a few times. The rearrangement joins TRBV6-1 to TRBJ2-3, with a possible D match to TRBD2 (6 bases). The CDR3 sequence is 17 residues long. The germline V gene has CDR1 MNHNS and CDR2 SASEGT. V was trimmed by 0 bases and J by 4 bases, leaving 17 bases between them. The CDR3 coding sequence is TGTGCCAGCAGTGAAGCGGGCCTGACTAGGAGGTCAGATACGCAGTATTTT. Amino acids: CASSEAGLTRRSDTQYF.

The CDR3 nucleotides read TGTGCCACCAGCAGAGACGGGATTCGGGTCGATGAGCAGTTCTTC. Translation gives CATSRDGIRVDEQFF. This chain joins TRBV15 and TRBJ2-1, with D tentatively TRBD2 (5 bases). This CDR3 is 15 amino acids long. Germline V gene sequence: CDR1 LNHNV, CDR2 YYDKDF (reference sequence). Trimming left V 0 bases short and J 8 bases short, with 14 bases between.

J is TRBJ2-7 and V is TRBV7-2; tentatively, D is TRBD1 (5 bases). The germline V and J ends were trimmed by 0 bases and 2 bases, with 14 bases remaining between them. The length of the CDR3 is 16 residues. In germline, CDR1 is SGHTA, CDR2 FQGNSA. The CDR3 sequence: CASSLAEWTPTYEQYF. CDR3 coding DNA: TGTGCCAGCAGCTTAGCGGAGTGGACACCGACCTACGAGCAGTACTTC.

The chain recombines TRBV14 with TRBJ2-5, with 9 bases fitting TRBD2. The length of the CDR3 is 19 residues. Germline V CDR1 and CDR2: SGHDN, FVKESK. V lost 0 bases and J lost 4; bases outside the gene matches: 15. The CDR3 sequence is CASSQDWYGGRAGGETQYF. DNA for the CDR3: TGTGCCAGCAGCCAAGATTGGTACGGCGGGAGGGCCGGAGGAGAGACCCAGTACTTC.

The chain recombines TRBV20-1 with TRBJ2-3; TRBD1 aligns across 8 bases. The V segment lost 6 bases and the J segment 4 bases; nucleotides outside the gene matches: 12. Looked up from germline, CDR1 is DFQATT and CDR2 is SNEGSKA (reference sequence). CDR3 length: 15 residues. CDR3 sequence: CSAQDGDRGPDTQYF. CDR3 sequence (DNA): TGCAGTGCGCAGGATGGAGACAGGGGACCAGATACGCAGTATTTT.

CDR3 protein: CASSFGATSEYEQYF. CDR3 nucleotides: TGTGCCAGCAGCTTTGGGGCGACTAGCGAGTACGAGCAGTACTTC. This chain links TRBV5-4 with TRBJ2-7, with TRBD2 identical over 8 bases. The CDR3 consists of 15 residues. V lost 2 bases, J lost 4 bases, and 8 bases stayed unmatched. Germline CDR1 is SGHNT and CDR2 is YYREEE (reference sequence).

This clonotype was detected only a few times. The rearrangement joins TRBV6-5 to TRBJ1-3; no definite D call. This CDR3 contains 16 residues. Germline V lookup: CDR1 MNHEY, CDR2 SVGAGI. V lost 0 bases to trimming and J lost 0 bases, with 9 bases between them. CDR3 amino acids: CASSYSQSHSGNTIYF. Here the CDR3 DNA reads TGTGCCAGCAGTTACTCCCAGTCGCACTCTGGAAACACCATATATTTT.

This clonotype was observed a handful of times. The genes are TRBV5-4 and TRBJ2-3, with D perhaps assigned TRBD1 or TRBD2 (6 bases each). Trimming left V 4 bases short and J 4 bases short, with 13 bases between. The germline gives CDR1 SGHNT, CDR2 YYREEE (reference sequence). The length of the CDR3 is 14 residues. The CDR3 DNA reads TGTGCCAGCAGCCCTTGGGGGGCCCCAGATACGCAGTATTTT. It yields the protein CASSPWGAPDTQYF.

Comments on this clonotype: A much more abundant neighbour one base away suggests this may be a read error. The J gene is TRBJ2-2, the V gene TRBV7-3; D unresolved. The V gene's germline CDR1 is SGHTA and CDR2 FQGTGA. This CDR3 region has 13 residues. The V end lost 3 bases, the J end lost 0 bases, and 2 bases lay between the germline ends. The CDR3 here is CASSFANTGELFF. Here the CDR3 DNA reads TGTGCCAGCAGCTTCGCGAACACCGGGGAGCTGTTTTTT. The entire variable domain, with the rest obtained from reference TRBV7-3 and TRBJ2-2, is as follows: GAGVSQTPSNKVTEKGKYVELRCDPISGHTALYWYRQSLGQGPEFLIYFQGTGAADDSGLPNDRFFAVRPEGSVSTLKIQRTERGDSAVYLCASSFANTGELFFGEGSRLTVL.

This sequence joins TRBV7-8 and TRBJ1-2; perhaps TRBD1 as D (5 bases). Trimming stripped 1 base from V and 0 bases from J, with 15 bases between. The CDR3 consists of 17 residues. The germline V gene encodes CDR1 SGHVS and CDR2 FQNEAQ. The DNA of the CDR3 is TGTGCCAGCAGCTTAGAAGCTTGGGTGGGGGCTAACTATGGCTACACCTTC. This encodes CASSLEAWVGANYGYTF. The full variable domain, completed using reference TRBV7-8 and TRBJ1-2, is GAGVSQSPRYKVAKRGQDVALRCDPISGHVSLFWYQQALGQGPEFLTYFQNEAQLDKSGLPSDRFFAERPEGSVSTLKIQRTQQEDSAVYLCASSLEAWVGANYGYTFGSGTRLTVV.

This clonotype was recorded many times. The chain couples TRBV12-3 or TRBV12-4 to TRBJ2-6, with D tentatively TRBD1 (6 bases). Trimming took 6 bases from V and 3 from J, leaving 15 bases between them. The CDR3 contains 16 residues. CDR3 sequence reads: CASRASRGFGANVLTF. The CDR3 nucleotides are TGTGCCAGCAGAGCCTCCAGGGGATTTGGGGCCAACGTCCTGACTTTC.

This sequence joins TRBV7-2 and TRBJ1-1; D may be TRBD1 (6 bases). There are 14 residues in the CDR3. Trimming removed 5 bases from V and 4 bases from J, with 14 bases in between. Germline-derived CDR1 and CDR2 are SGHTA and FQGNSA. The CDR3 reads CASSLGGGPTEAFF. As DNA, the CDR3 is TGTGCCAGCAGCCTAGGAGGGGGTCCCACTGAAGCTTTCTTT.

The V gene is TRBV6-2 or TRBV6-3, the J gene TRBJ1-2; tentatively, D is TRBD1 (5 bases). V was pared by 8 bases and J by 4 bases, with 14 bases between. Germline CDR1 reads MNHEY; CDR2 reads SVGEGT. The CDR3 contains 13 residues. The DNA of the CDR3 is TGTGCCAGCCGATCCGGGGGAGGCTATGGCTACACCTTC. Residues: CASRSGGGYGYTF.

The V and J genes are TRBV5-1 and TRBJ1-6; 7 bases are a match to TRBD1. This CDR3 is built from 18 residues. V shed 0 bases and J 10 bases; nucleotides not matched to a gene: 16. Per the germline V gene, CDR1 is SGHRS and CDR2 is YFSETQ. The CDR3, as DNA: TGCGCCAGCAGCTTGGCCCCCTCGACAGACCCCAGGGGGTCACCCCTCCACTTT. Translating gives CASSLAPSTDPRGSPLHF.

This clonotype was seen only a few times. The CDR3: CASSVGRQPQHF. CDR3 DNA: TGTGCCAGCAGTGTAGGTCGTCAGCCCCAGCATTTT. The chain carries TRBV2 and TRBJ1-5; D gene ambiguous. Deletions cut 4 bases from V and 6 bases from J, with 7 bases between. There are 12 residues in the CDR3. Per germline, CDR1 SNHLY and CDR2 FYNNEI. Filled out from reference TRBV2 and TRBJ1-5, the complete variable domain reads EPEVTQTPSHQVTQMGQEVILRCVPISNHLYFYWYRQILGQKVEFLVSFYNNEISEKSEIFDDQFSVERPDGSNFTLKIRSTKLEDSAMYFCASSVGRQPQHFGDGTRLSIL.

V is TRBV20-1 and J is TRBJ1-1; D unresolved. CDR1 DFQATT and CDR2 SNEGSKA come from the germline V gene (reference sequence). The CDR3 has 13 amino acids. V lost 1 base and J lost 2, with 8 bases in between. CDR3 protein: CSARAQLNTEAFF. The DNA of the CDR3 is TGCAGTGCTAGAGCCCAGCTTAACACTGAAGCTTTCTTT.